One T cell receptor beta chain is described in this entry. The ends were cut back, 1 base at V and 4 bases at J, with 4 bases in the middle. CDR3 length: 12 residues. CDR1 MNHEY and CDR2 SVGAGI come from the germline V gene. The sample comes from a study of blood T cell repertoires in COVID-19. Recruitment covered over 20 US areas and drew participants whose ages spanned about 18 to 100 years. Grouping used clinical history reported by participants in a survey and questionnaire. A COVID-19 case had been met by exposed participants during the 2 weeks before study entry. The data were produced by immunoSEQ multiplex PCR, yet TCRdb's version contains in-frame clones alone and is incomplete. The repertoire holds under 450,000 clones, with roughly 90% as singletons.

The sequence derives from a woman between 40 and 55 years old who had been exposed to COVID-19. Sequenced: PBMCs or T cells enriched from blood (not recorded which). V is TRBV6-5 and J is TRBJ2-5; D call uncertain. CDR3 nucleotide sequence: TGTGCCAGCAGTTACTACGGAGAGACCCAGTACTTC. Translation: CASSYYGETQYF.